The following is a T cell receptor (beta chain) sequence with its context. This clonotype was found many times. Its binding antigen is unknown. Base qualities are missing; no much larger clone stands one base away. For CDR1 and CDR2, the germline V gene lists SNHLY and FYNNEI. The junction shows trimming of 8 bases on V and 6 bases on J, plus 14 bases between the germline ends. Counted from cysteine to phenylalanine, this CDR3 has 14 amino acids. Here the CDR3 DNA is all that survives: 42 bases in frame from base 1. This sample was taken from a study of T cells in Graves' hyperthyroidism and ophthalmopathy (dated by TCRdb to the late 2010s). Broadly, across the study: To identify distinguishing TCR V-J signatures, a discovery cohort of about 100 patients was used, comprising roughly 45 with Graves' ophthalmopathy and some 57 with stable Graves' hyperthyroidism. In addition, the study compared T-cell repertoires in thyroid tissue and in blood from five or six Graves' hyperthyroidism patients. The 85 to 100 discovery patients were divided at random into training and test sets in a 7:3 ratio. Following sampling, methimazole starting at 30 mg daily was given to hyperthyroidism patients, and high-dose intravenous methylprednisolone was given to ophthalmopathy patients. TCR Vbeta CDR3 sequencing of 135 peripheral blood samples (under 45 ophthalmopathy, 75 or so hyperthyroidism and roughly 17 progressor patients) is reported in the paper. Prospective prediction of ophthalmopathy was tested in an independent validation cohort of 18 to 20 hyperthyroidism patients and some 17 patients who later progressed to ophthalmopathy.

The TCR beta CDR3 regions were amplified from the RNA transcripts. The first round of RT-PCR for the TCR CDR3 was performed with the HTBI primer set and the Qiagen OneStep RT-PCR kit. Libraries were constructed in a second round of multiplex PCR, after which size selection and purification were performed. Paired-end sequencing of the libraries was performed with 100 bp reads on an Illumina HiSeq2000. The published analysis was carried out like this. Raw data were processed with SOAPnuke, discarding reads with adapters, uncalled bases, mean Phred below 15, or no exact constant-primer or identifier match. High-quality paired reads were merged with COPE v1.2.5, and unique nucleotide sequences were defined as clonotypes. MiTCR v1.1 was used to align the clonotypes against IMGT TRBV, TRBD and TRBJ reference segments. The analysis was restricted to V-J combinations with a frequency above 0.0001, which together covered over 99% of the repertoires. The TCS score was defined as the ratio of F50 (clonal expansion) to E x V (chaos), calculated using BLOSUM62-based TCRdist between CDR3 peptides within each V-J. Welch's t-statistics and random forest reduced fewer than 550 V-J features to 10 to 15, which were used in a naive Bayes classifier (R e1071). The similarity between thyroid and blood repertoires was quantified using the Morisita-Horn index. The raw public data were reprocessed by TCRdb itself: fastp quality trimming at Q25, MiXCR clonotype calling, in-frame beta chains only. Rows with a matching CDR3 protein are joined into one entry that keeps the most common DNA and genes. For this entry, the V and J calls and clone size follow TCRdb and not the study's own pipeline. Across this sample there are 450,000 to 700,000 distinct CDR3 sequences, with roughly 46% seen only once. Under 20% of the sample is in the top ten clones.

Findings and caveats that apply to the study as a whole: In validation, progression to ophthalmopathy was predicted by the model with around 70% sensitivity and 72.22% specificity, a median of around 6.5 months before onset. Ophthalmopathy was separated from stable hyperthyroidism by a 13 V-J signature model, with roughly 88% sensitivity and about 81% specificity obtained in cross-validation and 80%/75% obtained in testing. Most expanded thyroid clonotypes (frequency above 0.001) were also found in blood, which suggests that blood repertoires may mirror thyroid immune responses. No statistical method was used to set the sample size in advance, and investigators knew the group allocation.

Patients with uncontrolled infections, other autoimmune diseases, pregnancy or lactation were excluded. Diagnoses relied on clinical symptoms, serum thyroxine and TRAb, thyroid ultrasound and orbital computed tomography. Total RNA was extracted with Trizol reagent, and quality was checked on an Agilent 2100 Bioanalyzer. Recombination linked TRBV2 to TRBJ1-6, with an unclear D gene assignment. This TCR was sampled from an adult woman with Graves' disease, either hyperthyroidism or ophthalmopathy (not recorded which). Sequencing used peripheral blood or thyroid tissue (not recorded which). DNA sequence: TGTGCCAGCGTCAAGTCTCCTGGTAATTCACCCCTCCACTTT. Translated, this is CASVKSPGNSPLHF.